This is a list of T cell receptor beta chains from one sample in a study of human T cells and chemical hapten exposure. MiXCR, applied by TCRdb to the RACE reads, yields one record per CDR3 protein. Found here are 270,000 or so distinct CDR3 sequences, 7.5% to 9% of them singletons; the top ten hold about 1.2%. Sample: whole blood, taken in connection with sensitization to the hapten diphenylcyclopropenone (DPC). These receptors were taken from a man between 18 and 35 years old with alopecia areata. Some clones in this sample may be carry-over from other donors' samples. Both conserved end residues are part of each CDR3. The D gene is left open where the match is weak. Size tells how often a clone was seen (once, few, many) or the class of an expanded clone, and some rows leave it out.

CSGGEQETQYF,TGCAGCGGTGGGGAACAAGAGACCCAGTACTTC,11,TRBJ2-5,TRBV29-1,.,.
CASRLLPDHRSGSNQPQHF,TGTGCCAGCAGACTACTGCCGGACCACCGATCAGGGAGCAATCAGCCCCAGCATTTT,19,TRBJ1-5,TRBV5-5,.,.
CASRGTSGDTDTQYF,TGTGCCAGCAGAGGGACTAGCGGGGACACAGATACGCAGTATTTT,15,TRBJ2-3,TRBV6-4,few,TRBD2
CASSQSLASDRGPNGYTF,TGTGCCAGCAGTCAATCCCTCGCCTCTGACAGGGGCCCTAATGGCTACACCTTC,18,TRBJ1-2,TRBV2,.,TRBD1
CASSLMSGGKTQYF,TGTGCCAGCAGCTTGATGAGTGGGGGAAAGACCCAGTACTTC,14,TRBJ2-5,TRBV7-3,many,.
CASRLTSTGKETQYF,TGTGCCAGCAGGCTAACAAGCACAGGCAAAGAGACCCAGTACTTC,15,TRBJ2-5,TRBV28,.,.
CASSFPGLSGANVLTF,TGTGCCAGCAGCTTTCCTGGGCTCTCTGGGGCCAACGTCCTGACTTTC,16,TRBJ2-6,TRBV7-9,.,.
CASSQVAGAGSGNTIYF,TGCGCCAGCAGCCAAGTGGCGGGCGCGGGTTCTGGAAACACCATATATTTT,17,TRBJ1-3,TRBV4-1,many,.
CASSLVRLRGSGNTIYF,TGTGCCAGCAGTTTAGTCCGGTTGAGGGGCTCTGGAAACACCATATATTTT,17,TRBJ1-3,TRBV12-3/TRBV12-4,.,.
CASSQVAGERSPLHF,TGTGCCAGCAGCCAAGTTGCCGGGGAGAGGTCACCCCTCCACTTT,15,TRBJ1-6,TRBV14,many,.
CASSLAGPNNSPLHF,TGCGCCAGCAGCTTGGCCGGCCCCAATAATTCACCCCTCCACTTT,15,TRBJ1-6,TRBV5-1,few,.
CASSQDEAGGAPFDGYTF,TGCGCCAGCAGCCAAGATGAGGCAGGGGGCGCTCCCTTCGATGGCTACACCTTC,18,TRBJ1-2,TRBV4-3,few,TRBD1
CASSLAVGTGLEGEAFF,TGTGCCAGCAGTTTAGCGGTAGGGACAGGTCTAGAAGGTGAAGCTTTCTTT,17,TRBJ1-1,TRBV12-3/TRBV12-4,many,TRBD1
CASSSTQTGTETQYF,TGTGCCAGCAGTTCCACCCAGACAGGGACAGAGACCCAGTACTTC,15,TRBJ2-5,TRBV6-2/TRBV6-3,.,TRBD1
CASSQELGRGTDTQYF,TGCGCCAGCAGCCAAGAGCTCGGAAGGGGTACAGATACGCAGTATTTT,16,TRBJ2-3,TRBV4-3,few,.
CSVVGDRGATNEKLFF,TGCAGCGTTGTAGGAGACAGGGGAGCAACTAATGAAAAACTGTTTTTT,16,TRBJ1-4,TRBV29-1,many,TRBD1
CASSFGYASGNTIYF,TGTGCCAGCAGTTTTGGGTACGCCTCTGGAAACACCATATATTTT,15,TRBJ1-3,TRBV12-3/TRBV12-4,.,.
CASSYFYGQMNTEAFF,TGTGCCAGCAGTTACTTTTACGGGCAGATGAACACTGAAGCTTTCTTT,16,TRBJ1-1,TRBV6-5,many,.
CASSYTQTTTDTQYF,TGTGCCAGCAGTTACACACAAACAACCACAGATACGCAGTATTTT,15,TRBJ2-3,TRBV6-2/TRBV6-3,.,.
CAIRADREDKTNTGELFF,TGTGCCATCAGAGCGGACAGGGAAGATAAAACGAACACCGGGGAGCTGTTTTTT,18,TRBJ2-2,TRBV10-3,.,TRBD1
CASSPSGGLLTDTQYF,TGTGCCAGCAGCCCTAGTGGGGGTCTGCTCACAGATACGCAGTATTTT,16,TRBJ2-3,TRBV9,.,.
CASSLRDRIYYEQYF,TGTGCCAGCAGTTTACGGGACAGGATATACTACGAGCAGTACTTC,15,TRBJ2-7,TRBV6-1,.,TRBD1
CATATTALQYF,TGTGCCACGGCGACTACGGCCCTGCAGTACTTC,11,TRBJ2-5,TRBV6-2/TRBV6-3,many,.
CSARDLQGGIDEQFF,TGCAGTGCTAGAGATCTACAGGGGGGAATAGATGAGCAGTTCTTC,15,TRBJ2-1,TRBV20-1,many,TRBD1